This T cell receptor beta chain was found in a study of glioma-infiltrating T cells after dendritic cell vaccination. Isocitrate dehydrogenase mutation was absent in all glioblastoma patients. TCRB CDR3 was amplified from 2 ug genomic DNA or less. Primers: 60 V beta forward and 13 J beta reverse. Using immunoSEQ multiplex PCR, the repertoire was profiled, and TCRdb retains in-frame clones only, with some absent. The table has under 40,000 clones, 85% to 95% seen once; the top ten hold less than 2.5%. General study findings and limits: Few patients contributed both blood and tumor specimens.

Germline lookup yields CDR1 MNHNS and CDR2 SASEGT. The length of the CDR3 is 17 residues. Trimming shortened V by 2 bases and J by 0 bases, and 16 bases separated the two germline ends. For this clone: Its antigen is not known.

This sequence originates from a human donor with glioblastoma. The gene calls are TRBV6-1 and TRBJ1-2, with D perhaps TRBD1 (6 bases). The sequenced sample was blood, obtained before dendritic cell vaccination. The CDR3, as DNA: TGTGCCAGCAGTGAAATGGGCAGGGGCCCTACTAACTATGGCTACACCTTC. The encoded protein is CASSEMGRGPTNYGYTF.